These T cell receptor beta chains were read from a single sample in a study of T cells in Graves' hyperthyroidism and ophthalmopathy. TCRdb recomputed calls from the multiplex PCR reads with MiXCR, one row per CDR3 protein. The sample consists of around 560,000 distinct CDR3 sequences, 15% to 20% of them appearing once. What was sequenced was blood. These receptor sequences come from a woman under 30 with Graves' hyperthyroidism. CDR3s include the opening cysteine and the closing phenylalanine or tryptophan. Each record gives: V gene, D gene, J gene, clone size, CDR3 protein, CDR3 DNA. D genes are given only for firm matches. Size values are once, few and many counts, or a class for expanded clones, and some rows have none.

V: TRBV19; D: .; J: TRBJ1-1; size: .; CDR3: CASRLGPEAFF; DNA: TGTGCCAGTAGACTAGGGCCTGAAGCTTTCTTT
V: TRBV5-1; D: .; J: TRBJ2-5; size: many; CDR3: CASSLVGAVGETQYF; DNA: TGCGCCAGCAGCTTGGTTGGGGCGGTCGGGGAGACCCAGTACTTC
V: TRBV12-3/TRBV12-4; D: .; J: TRBJ2-1; size: few; CDR3: CASSLVRRLSSYNEQFF; DNA: TGTGCCAGCAGTTTAGTGCGGCGACTGAGCTCCTACAATGAGCAGTTCTTC
V: TRBV5-1; D: .; J: TRBJ2-2; size: .; CDR3: CASSPVPGVTGELFF; DNA: TGCGCCAGCAGCCCCGTACCCGGGGTCACCGGGGAGCTGTTTTTT
V: TRBV20-1; D: TRBD2; J: TRBJ2-7; size: many; CDR3: CSARPSGAYEQYF; DNA: TGCAGTGCTAGGCCTAGCGGAGCCTACGAGCAGTACTTC
V: TRBV27; D: TRBD1; J: TRBJ2-1; size: .; CDR3: CASSRQGLEEQFF; DNA: TGTGCCAGCAGTAGACAGGGTCTTGAGGAGCAGTTCTTC
V: TRBV27; D: .; J: TRBJ1-4; size: .; CDR3: CASRTGEKLFF; DNA: TGTGCCAGCAGAACAGGGGAAAAACTGTTTTTT
V: TRBV20-1; D: TRBD2; J: TRBJ2-7; size: few; CDR3: CSASWASGAYEQYF; DNA: TGCAGTGCCAGTTGGGCTAGCGGGGCCTACGAGCAGTACTTC
V: TRBV12-3/TRBV12-4; D: TRBD1; J: TRBJ2-2; size: .; CDR3: CASIGPGQGSIIKTGELFF; DNA: TGTGCCAGCATAGGACCGGGACAGGGATCAATCATAAAGACCGGGGAGCTGTTTTTT
V: TRBV12-3/TRBV12-4; D: .; J: TRBJ2-3; size: many; CDR3: CASRASASPTDTQYF; DNA: TGTGCCAGCAGGGCCTCGGCCAGCCCAACAGATACGCAGTATTTT
V: TRBV7-2; D: TRBD2; J: TRBJ2-5; size: many; CDR3: CASSITGTSGQETQYF; DNA: TGTGCCAGCAGCATTACCGGGACTAGCGGCCAAGAGACCCAGTACTTC
V: TRBV12-3/TRBV12-4; D: TRBD2; J: TRBJ2-7; size: .; CDR3: CASETSGRGEQYF; DNA: TGTGCCAGCGAAACTAGCGGGAGAGGCGAGCAGTACTTC
V: TRBV6-2/TRBV6-3; D: .; J: TRBJ1-6; size: .; CDR3: CASSASYNSPLHF; DNA: TGTGCCAGCAGTGCGTCCTATAATTCACCCCTCCACTTT
V: TRBV7-9; D: .; J: TRBJ2-6; size: few; CDR3: CASSQGWGNGANVLTF; DNA: TGTGCCAGCAGCCAAGGCTGGGGGAACGGGGCCAACGTCCTGACTTTC
V: TRBV7-2; D: .; J: TRBJ2-2; size: .; CDR3: CASSLGGPGKLFF; DNA: TGTGCCAGCAGCTTAGGGGGCCCCGGGAAGCTGTTTTTT
V: TRBV20-1; D: TRBD2; J: TRBJ2-7; size: .; CDR3: CSAVGGRTYEQYF; DNA: TGCAGTGCTGTCGGGGGGAGAACCTACGAGCAGTACTTC
V: TRBV5-6; D: .; J: TRBJ1-5; size: few; CDR3: CASSLQVGSNQPQHF; DNA: TGTGCCAGCAGCTTACAGGTGGGGAGCAATCAGCCCCAGCATTTT
V: TRBV7-3; D: .; J: TRBJ1-2; size: many; CDR3: CASSLQAGDGYTF; DNA: TGTGCCAGCAGCTTACAGGCAGGGGACGGCTACACCTTC
V: TRBV12-5; D: .; J: TRBJ1-5; size: few; CDR3: CASGLGVAGDQPQHF; DNA: TGTGCTAGTGGTTTGGGGGTCGCAGGGGATCAGCCCCAGCATTTT
V: TRBV19; D: .; J: TRBJ1-2; size: .; CDR3: CASAGSWGYGYTF; DNA: TGTGCCAGTGCAGGGAGCTGGGGCTATGGCTACACCTTC
V: TRBV2; D: .; J: TRBJ1-2; size: many; CDR3: CASSRQGSGNYGYTF; DNA: TGTGCCAGCAGTAGGCAGGGAAGTGGCAACTATGGCTACACCTTC
V: TRBV12-3/TRBV12-4; D: .; J: TRBJ2-1; size: many; CDR3: CASAMALGKLREQFF; DNA: TGTGCCAGCGCCATGGCGCTGGGGAAGTTGCGTGAGCAGTTCTTC
V: TRBV2; D: .; J: TRBJ2-3; size: many; CDR3: CASSEAHARTDTQYF; DNA: TGTGCCAGCAGTGAAGCGCATGCCCGCACAGATACGCAGTATTTT
V: TRBV28; D: .; J: TRBJ1-2; size: .; CDR3: CASSLSGTNYGYTF; DNA: TGTGCCAGCAGTTTATCCGGGACGAACTATGGCTACACCTTC
V: TRBV29-1; D: TRBD1; J: TRBJ1-2; size: many; CDR3: CSVEGPPGTGPFYGYTF; DNA: TGCAGCGTGGAAGGACCTCCTGGGACAGGACCATTCTATGGCTACACCTTC
V: TRBV5-1; D: .; J: TRBJ2-7; size: few; CDR3: CASSLTPQTYEQYF; DNA: TGCGCCAGCAGCTTGACCCCCCAAACCTACGAGCAGTACTTC
V: TRBV29-1; D: TRBD2; J: TRBJ2-7; size: .; CDR3: CSVEESFGRAGEQYF; DNA: TGCAGCGTTGAAGAAAGCTTCGGGAGGGCGGGGGAGCAGTACTTC
V: TRBV3-1; D: .; J: TRBJ2-1; size: many; CDR3: CASSQQTLSYNEQFF; DNA: TGTGCCAGCAGCCAGCAAACTTTATCCTACAATGAGCAGTTCTTC
V: TRBV4-1; D: TRBD1; J: TRBJ2-7; size: many; CDR3: CASSPTGEDGYEQYF; DNA: TGCGCCAGCAGCCCGACAGGGGAGGATGGCTACGAGCAGTACTTC
V: TRBV11-2; D: TRBD1; J: TRBJ1-6; size: .; CDR3: CASAVGTAPNSPLHF; DNA: TGTGCCAGCGCCGTAGGGACAGCCCCTAATTCACCCCTCCACTTT
V: TRBV20-1; D: .; J: TRBJ2-1; size: many; CDR3: CSALDAQASRSYNEQFF; DNA: TGCAGTGCTTTAGACGCCCAGGCGTCCCGCTCCTACAATGAGCAGTTCTTC
V: TRBV28; D: .; J: TRBJ1-5; size: few; CDR3: CASSLQVSGDLGEPQHF; DNA: TGTGCCAGCAGTTTGCAGGTATCAGGGGACTTAGGGGAGCCCCAGCATTTT
V: TRBV2; D: TRBD1; J: TRBJ1-5; size: many; CDR3: CASSPGTASNQPQHF; DNA: TGTGCCAGCAGCCCAGGGACAGCTAGCAATCAGCCCCAGCATTTT
V: TRBV29-1; D: .; J: TRBJ2-2; size: few; CDR3: CSVEDPETGELFF; DNA: TGCAGCGTTGAAGATCCTGAAACCGGGGAGCTGTTTTTT
V: TRBV6-5; D: TRBD2; J: TRBJ2-1; size: .; CDR3: CASSLRMTSGVYNEQFF; DNA: TGTGCCAGCAGTTTGAGAATGACTAGCGGGGTTTACAATGAGCAGTTCTTC
V: TRBV20-1; D: TRBD2; J: TRBJ2-7; size: .; CDR3: CSATAGRAYEQYF; DNA: TGCAGTGCTACGGCAGGGAGGGCCTACGAGCAGTACTTC
V: TRBV24-1; D: .; J: TRBJ1-5; size: many; CDR3: CATSEWTDGQPQHF; DNA: TGTGCCACCAGTGAGTGGACAGACGGGCAGCCCCAGCATTTT
V: TRBV4-2; D: TRBD2; J: TRBJ2-2; size: .; CDR3: CASSQDALAANTGELFF; DNA: TGTGCCAGCAGCCAAGATGCCCTAGCGGCGAACACCGGGGAGCTGTTTTTT
V: TRBV5-1; D: .; J: TRBJ1-1; size: few; CDR3: CASTPVGHMNTEAFF; DNA: TGCGCCAGCACCCCCGTCGGACACATGAACACTGAAGCTTTCTTT
V: TRBV7-2; D: TRBD2; J: TRBJ2-7; size: many; CDR3: CASSLLPSGSVYEQYF; DNA: TGTGCCAGCAGCTTACTCCCTAGCGGGAGCGTCTACGAGCAGTACTTC